This T cell receptor (beta chain) was observed in a study of blood T cells in healthy people across ages. CDR3 length equals 15 residues. Germline trimming cut 2 bases from V and 5 bases from J; bases unmatched to any gene: 5. Primed by a sample-barcoded 5' primer and a J-beta primer mix, a second PCR proceeded for about 6 to 12 cycles. TCRdb processed the 5' RACE reads anew with MiXCR; each CDR3 protein has one entry. Of 800,000 to 1,000,000 distinct CDR3 sequences listed, roughly 52% are singletons. The sequence derives from a man aged 25 to 40 in good health. The J gene is TRBJ2-5, the V gene TRBV12-3 or TRBV12-4; 10 bases line up with TRBD1. The sample comprised blood. CDR3 sequence (DNA): TGTGCCAGCAGTTTAAGGGGACAGGGGCTCGAGACCCAGTACTTC. Translating it yields CASSLRGQGLETQYF.